This T cell receptor (beta chain) was recovered during a study of spatial heterogeneity in lung cancer. Study-wide results and limits: Higher tumor mutation counts went along with higher counts of expanded intratumoral alpha and beta TCRs.

Individual TCR cDNA molecules each bore their own unique molecular identifier. One entry per CDR3 protein results from TCRdb running MiXCR on the 5' RACE reads. This sample has about 3,600 distinct CDR3 sequences, with 15% found just once. Time point of the sample: sample taken at primary tumor resection. Whole RNA was taken from tumor, nontumor lung or frozen PBMC; it was then sequenced unsorted. In its sample, this clonotype ranks as medium-sized. The antigen is not known. Within a library made for alpha chains, this beta chain is off target, and its count is uninformative. There are 13 residues in the CDR3. Trimming removed 11 bases from V and 1 base from J, with 14 bases in between. The V gene's germline CDR1 is MGHDK and CDR2 SYGVNS.

The clonotype originates from a female donor with early-stage non-small cell lung cancer. V usage is TRBV25-1 and J usage is TRBJ1-1; D is unclear. This material consisted of lung tumor tissue, taken at surgery. The DNA of the CDR3 is TGTGCCCGAGTCAAACGGCGGAACACTGAAGCTTTCTTT. Translation: CARVKRRNTEAFF.